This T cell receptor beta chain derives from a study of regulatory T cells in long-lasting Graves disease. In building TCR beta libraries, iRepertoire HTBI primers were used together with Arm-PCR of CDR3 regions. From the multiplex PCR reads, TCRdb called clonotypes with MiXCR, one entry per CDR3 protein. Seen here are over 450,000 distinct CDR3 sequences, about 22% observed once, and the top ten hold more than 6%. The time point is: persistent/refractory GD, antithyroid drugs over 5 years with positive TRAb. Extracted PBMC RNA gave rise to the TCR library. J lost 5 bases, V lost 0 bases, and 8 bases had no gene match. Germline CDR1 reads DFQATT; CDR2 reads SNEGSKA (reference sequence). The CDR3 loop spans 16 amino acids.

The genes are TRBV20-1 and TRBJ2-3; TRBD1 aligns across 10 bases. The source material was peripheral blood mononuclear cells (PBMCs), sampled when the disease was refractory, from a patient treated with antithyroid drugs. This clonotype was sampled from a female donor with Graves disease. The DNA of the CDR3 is TGCAGTGCTAGAGATCCCGGGACAGGGGTGGAAGATACGCAGTATTTT. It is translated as CSARDPGTGVEDTQYF.